Listed below are T cell receptor beta chains from one sample, sequenced in a study of T cell responses to AZD1222 COVID-19 vaccine. The table came from immunoSEQ multiplex PCR; TCRdb's copy has only in-frame clones and leaves some out. Seen here are 80,000 to 100,000 clones, 70% to 90% observed once, and the top ten hold around 10%. The source was peripheral blood, collected 28 days after the second AZD1222 dose. The receptors derive from an adult who received the AZD1222 COVID-19 vaccine. Each CDR3 is given with its conserved first and last residue. D genes are given only for firm matches. The size field is filled for only some rows; it gives once, few, many or a size class.

NA	NA	TRBV18	TRBJ2-2	CASSPGNRARGELFF	TGTGCCAGCTCTCCTGGAAATAGGGCTCGCGGGGAGCTGTTTTTT
TRBD1	NA	TRBV10-2	TRBJ1-2	CASRDGQGTYGYTF	TGCGCCAGCAGGGATGGACAGGGGACCTATGGCTACACCTTC
TRBD2	NA	TRBV11-2	TRBJ2-3	CASSLRWIAGDSDTQYF	TGTGCCAGCAGCTTAAGGTGGATAGCGGGAGATTCGGATACGCAGTATTTT
TRBD2	NA	TRBV7-2	TRBJ2-2	CASKKPGLGTGELFF	TGTGCCAGCAAGAAACCGGGACTAGGGACCGGGGAGCTGTTTTTT
NA	NA	TRBV6-1	TRBJ1-2	CASSEQSETYGYTF	TGTGCCAGCAGTGAACAATCCGAAACCTATGGCTACACCTTC
TRBD1	once	TRBV28	TRBJ1-4	CASSPSDRVEKLFF	TGTGCCAGCAGTCCATCGGACAGGGTAGAAAAACTGTTTTTT
NA	NA	TRBV30	TRBJ2-1	CAWSGGSYNEQFF	TGTGCCTGGAGTGGTGGGTCCTACAATGAGCAGTTCTTC
TRBD1	once	TRBV7-9	TRBJ1-1	CASSLVRDRGALNTEAFF	TGTGCCAGCAGCTTAGTTAGGGACAGGGGGGCATTGAACACTGAAGCTTTCTTT
TRBD2	NA	TRBV18	TRBJ2-5	CASSPPETSGETQYF	TGTGCCAGCTCACCACCGGAAACTAGCGGGGAGACCCAGTACTTC
TRBD1	NA	TRBV2	TRBJ1-5	CASLPGTGGWQPQHF	TGTGCCAGCCTTCCCGGGACAGGGGGCTGGCAGCCCCAGCATTTT